These 15 T cell receptor beta chains were sequenced from one sample in a study of response to subunit inactivated influenza vaccine listed by TCRdb under 2018. Library preparation used RT-PCR. Sequenced on an Illumina HiSeq 2500. TCRdb reworked the public reads: Q25 trimming with fastp, MiXCR clone assembly, productive beta chains retained. For every CDR3 protein sequence, its rows merge into one entry that carries the most common genes and DNA. The table for this sample lists approximately 700,000 distinct CDR3 sequences; approximately 14% of them were counted only once. Around 7% of the sample belongs to the ten largest clones. Sequencing used PBMCs from blood, obtained about 14 days before vaccination. The source is a man aged 45-60 years who received an inactivated influenza vaccine. Donor details come from another sample of the same person, matched by shared clones.

The chain couples TRBV5-1 to TRBJ1-3; D remains ambiguous. The CDR3 is 16 amino acids. CDR1 is SGHRS, CDR2 YFSETQ, per germline. Trimming removed 4 bases from V and 0 bases from J, with 14 bases in between. The CDR3, as DNA: TGCGCCAGCAGCCCAACCGGGCAGAGCTCTGGAAACACCATATATTTT. Translated, it gives CASSPTGQSSGNTIYF. Full variable domain (remainder filled in from reference TRBV5-1 and TRBJ1-3): KAGVTQTPRYLIKTRGQQVTLSCSPISGHRSVSWYQQTPGQGLQFLFEYFSETQRNKGNFPGRFSGRQFSNSRSEMNVSTLELGDSALYLCASSPTGQSSGNTIYFGEGSWLTVV.

The chain employs TRBV5-6 and TRBJ1-6; D unclear. Germline CDR1 and CDR2: SGHDT and YYEEEE. The CDR3 runs to 14 residues. V gave up 1 base and J gave up 4 bases, with 6 bases separating them. In nucleotides, the CDR3 is TGTGCCAGCAGCTTGACGGGATATAATTCACCCCTCCACTTT. Translated: CASSLTGYNSPLHF.

The table lists this clonotype with many counts. This sequence joins TRBV5-5 and TRBJ1-1; D unresolved. V shed 6 bases and J shed 2 bases, with 8 bases lying between them. Germline V gene sequence: CDR1 SGHKS, CDR2 YYEKEE (reference sequence). The CDR3 is 12 residues long. The CDR3 bases are TGTGCCAGCAAAGAGAGAAACACTGAAGCTTTCTTT. It yields the protein CASKERNTEAFF.

This clonotype was picked up many times. The V and J genes are TRBV12-3 or TRBV12-4 and TRBJ1-2, with 10 positions matching TRBD1. The CDR3 consists of 16 residues. With 6 bases clipped from V and 3 bases from J, the junction kept 10 bases outside the gene matches. DNA for the CDR3: TGTGCCAGCAGGTCAAGACAGGGGGCGGTTTACTATGGCTACACCTTC. Its translation: CASRSRQGAVYYGYTF.

This clonotype was seen a few times. This sequence joins TRBV7-8 and TRBJ2-1, with D possibly TRBD2 on 6 matching bases. Trimming shortened V by 5 bases and J by 2 bases, and 13 bases separated the two germline ends. This CDR3 contains 15 residues. Germline V gene data show CDR1 as SGHVS and CDR2 as FQNEAQ. The CDR3 loop reads CASSHGSLTYNEQFF. CDR3 coding DNA: TGTGCCAGCAGCCACGGGAGCCTCACCTACAATGAGCAGTTCTTC.

V is TRBV20-1 and J is TRBJ2-7; D might be TRBD2 (6 bases). Between the trimmed V and J ends, which lost 5 bases and 2 bases, there was a span of 13 bases. This CDR3 region has 13 residues. Germline CDR1 reads DFQATT; CDR2 reads SNEGSKA (reference sequence). The CDR3 DNA reads TGCAGTGCTTCCCCCGGAGGGACCTACGAGCAGTACTTC. It is translated as CSASPGGTYEQYF.

In the case of this clonotype: One end of the junction is discordant with germline, which a read error may explain. V usage is TRBV20-1 and J usage is TRBJ1-6, with D perhaps matching TRBD1 (6 bases). The germline CDR1 and CDR2 sequences are DFQATT and SNEGSKA (reference sequence). The CDR3 consists of 17 residues. Here the CDR3 DNA reads TGCAGTGCTAGACCCATGACAGGTCATTCCTCTAATTCACCCCTCCACTTT. It encodes CSARPMTGHSSNSPLHF.

This clonotype occurred a few times. The chain joins TRBV15 to TRBJ2-4; possibly TRBD1 for D (7 bases). Deletions cut 0 bases from V and 5 bases from J, with 17 bases between. Germline assignment: CDR1 LNHNV and CDR2 YYDKDF (reference sequence). This CDR3 region has 17 residues. The CDR3 is CATSREPGGRGENIQYF. Written as DNA, the CDR3 is TGTGCCACCAGCAGAGAACCAGGGGGGAGAGGGGAAAACATTCAGTACTTC.

This clonotype has a count of ten or more. The chain has TRBV10-3 and TRBJ2-1; perhaps TRBD1 as D (6 bases). The V gene lost 3 bases and the J gene lost 1 base, with 7 bases spanning the gap. Germline V gene sequence: CDR1 ENHRY, CDR2 SYGVKD. The CDR3 is 14 amino acids. The CDR3 is CAISDRGSYNEQFF. CDR3 in DNA: TGTGCCATCAGTGACAGGGGTTCCTACAATGAGCAGTTCTTC.

The chain combines TRBV7-2 with TRBJ2-2, with D perhaps assigned TRBD1 or TRBD2 (5 bases each). This CDR3 region has 14 residues. The germline V gene encodes CDR1 SGHTA and CDR2 FQGNSA. Deletions cut 0 bases from V and 6 bases from J, with 8 bases between. Here the CDR3 reads CASSLARGAGELFF. The CDR3 nucleotides read TGTGCCAGCAGCTTAGCGCGAGGGGCCGGGGAGCTGTTTTTT.

This chain uses TRBV27 with TRBJ2-1; TRBD2 matches at 7 bases. Germline CDR1 reads MNHEY; CDR2 reads SMNVEV (reference sequence). Trimming at V came to 2 bases and at J to 2 bases, leaving 3 bases not matched to a gene. The CDR3 sequence is 15 residues long. The CDR3 loop is CASSLAGVTYNEQFF. The CDR3 nucleotides read TGTGCCAGCAGTTTAGCGGGAGTAACCTACAATGAGCAGTTCTTC.

This clonotype came up a few times. The chain joins TRBV5-1 to TRBJ2-7; 7 nucleotides agree with TRBD1. The CDR3 loop spans 15 amino acids. Trimming took 4 bases from V and 4 from J; bases not matched to a gene: 11. CDR1 is SGHRS and CDR2 is YFSETQ in the germline V gene. The CDR3 region has the DNA TGCGCCAGCAGCACCGGGACAGCGAATGGGTACGAGCAGTACTTC. Translated: CASSTGTANGYEQYF.

This chain joins TRBV7-9 and TRBJ1-2, with a possible D match to TRBD1 (6 bases). The length of the CDR3 is 12 residues. V shed 5 bases and J shed 8 bases, with 12 bases lying between them. The germline CDR1 and CDR2 sequences are SEHNR and FQNEAQ (reference sequence). CDR3 region: CASSAGTLGYTF. CDR3 DNA: TGTGCCAGCAGCGCTGGGACATTGGGCTACACCTTC.

The chain couples TRBV11-2 to TRBJ2-7; a weak D match, TRBD2 (6 bases). The germline V gene has CDR1 SGHAT and CDR2 FQNNGV. CDR3 length equals 16 residues. Trimming stripped 1 base from V and 4 bases from J, with 17 bases between. Written as DNA, the CDR3 is TGTGCCAGCAGCTTAGGGGGCCCAGCGGGTTTTTACGAGCAGTACTTC. Its protein product is CASSLGGPAGFYEQYF.

This chain joins TRBV6-5 and TRBJ2-3, with no clear D. Looked up from germline, CDR1 is MNHEY and CDR2 is SVGAGI. V lost 7 bases, J lost 1 base, and 9 bases lay in between. This CDR3 spans 13 amino acids. The CDR3 sequence: CASITACTDTQYF. The CDR3 bases are TGTGCCAGCATTACGGCCTGCACAGATACGCAGTATTTT.